The rows below give T cell receptor beta chains drawn from one sample of a study of CD8 T cells in Susac syndrome. TCRdb processed the immunoSEQ multiplex PCR reads anew with MiXCR; each CDR3 protein has one entry. The table lists approximately 200,000 distinct CDR3 sequences, more than 90% of them singletons. Sequencing was performed on CD4+ T cells from PBMCs. These receptors were collected from a human donor with multiple sclerosis. Both conserved end residues are part of each CDR3. The D gene is left open where the match is weak. For some rows the clone size is stated as once, few or many, or as a class when expanded; others skip it.

size: once; J: TRBJ1-2; V: TRBV27; D: TRBD1; CDR3: CASSWTGQAYGYTF; DNA: TGTGCCAGCAGTTGGACAGGGCAGGCTTATGGCTACACCTTC
size: .; J: TRBJ1-1; V: TRBV23-1; D: .; CDR3: CASSQSYLSRDTEAFF; DNA: TGCGCCAGCAGTCAATCCTACCTCTCGAGGGACACTGAAGCTTTCTTT
size: .; J: TRBJ2-7; V: TRBV29-1; D: TRBD1; CDR3: CSVGPGQGGEQYF; DNA: TGCAGCGTTGGTCCGGGACAGGGGGGCGAGCAGTACTTC
size: once; J: TRBJ2-7; V: TRBV20-1; D: TRBD1; CDR3: CSAKGQGLLEQYF; DNA: TGCAGTGCGAAGGGACAGGGCCTCCTCGAGCAGTACTTC
size: .; J: TRBJ2-1; V: TRBV20-1; D: TRBD2; CDR3: CSALLAEGYNEQFF; DNA: TGCAGTGCACTTCTAGCGGAGGGATACAATGAGCAGTTCTTC
size: .; J: TRBJ2-3; V: TRBV29-1; D: TRBD1; CDR3: CSEETGATDTQYF; DNA: TGCAGCGAGGAGACAGGGGCCACAGATACGCAGTATTTT
size: .; J: TRBJ1-2; V: TRBV29-1; D: TRBD1; CDR3: CSATRGQDYGYTF; DNA: TGCAGCGCTACAAGGGGGCAGGACTATGGCTACACCTTC
size: .; J: TRBJ2-7; V: TRBV9; D: .; CDR3: CASSPTPKVGSYEQYF; DNA: TGTGCCAGCAGCCCCACGCCGAAGGTGGGGTCCTACGAGCAGTACTTC
size: .; J: TRBJ2-1; V: TRBV27; D: TRBD2; CDR3: CASSYPSGASYNEQFF; DNA: TGTGCCAGCAGTTACCCTAGCGGGGCCTCCTACAATGAGCAGTTCTTC
size: .; J: TRBJ2-2; V: TRBV9; D: .; CDR3: CASSSPDSFTGELFF; DNA: TGTGCCAGCAGCTCCCCGGACAGCTTCACCGGGGAGCTGTTTTTT
size: .; J: TRBJ2-7; V: TRBV29-1; D: .; CDR3: CSVETNTYEQYF; DNA: TGCAGCGTTGAAACAAACACCTACGAGCAGTACTTC
size: .; J: TRBJ2-3; V: TRBV5-1; D: .; CDR3: CASSLELAGTTDTQYF; DNA: TGCGCCAGCAGCTTGGAACTAGCTGGCACGACAGATACGCAGTATTTT
size: .; J: TRBJ2-7; V: TRBV18; D: .; CDR3: CASSRDRSSSYEQYF; DNA: TGTGCCAGCTCACGAGACAGGTCGAGCTCCTACGAGCAGTACTTC
size: .; J: TRBJ1-2; V: TRBV20-1; D: .; CDR3: CSAPVGGRFNYGYTF; DNA: TGCAGTGCCCCCGTTGGGGGGCGGTTTAACTATGGCTACACCTTC